These T cell receptor beta chains were read from a single sample in a study of CD8 T cells in ankylosing spondylitis. TCRdb re-analysed the 5' RACE reads in MiXCR, keeping a single row per CDR3 protein. Of about 250,000 distinct CDR3 sequences in the sample, over 9.5% are singletons; the top ten hold 2.6%. The source material was blood, either unsorted or a sorted T cell fraction (not recorded which). These receptors came from a male donor with ankylosing spondylitis or in good health (not recorded which). Each CDR3 is given with its conserved first and last residue. Each record gives: V gene, J gene, CDR3 protein.

V: TRBV9
J: TRBJ2-1
CDR3: CASSVAPTEAPYNEQFF

V: TRBV5-1
J: TRBJ2-1
CDR3: CASSPGLGWDEQFF

V: TRBV7-2
J: TRBJ1-2
CDR3: CASSLIGQNYGYTF

V: TRBV12-3/TRBV12-4
J: TRBJ2-1
CDR3: CASSATYNEQFF

V: TRBV15
J: TRBJ2-5
CDR3: CATSRGGAQETQYF

V: TRBV28
J: TRBJ1-2
CDR3: CASSLGRSSMGYTF

V: TRBV3-1
J: TRBJ2-2
CDR3: CASSLPKGQHTGELFF

V: TRBV12-3/TRBV12-4
J: TRBJ2-4
CDR3: CASSFLVTERAKNIQYF

V: TRBV12-3/TRBV12-4
J: TRBJ2-2
CDR3: CASSSPTENTGELFF

V: TRBV6-2/TRBV6-3
J: TRBJ2-1
CDR3: CASSLTGVNEQFF

V: TRBV5-1
J: TRBJ1-1
CDR3: CASSLQGMSTEAFF

V: TRBV20-1
J: TRBJ2-5
CDR3: CSAKATGRQETQYF

V: TRBV5-1
J: TRBJ1-4
CDR3: CASSLDPTYEKLFF

V: TRBV20-1
J: TRBJ2-3
CDR3: CSGALQGATQYF

V: TRBV3-1
J: TRBJ2-7
CDR3: CASSQGLAVSYEQYF

V: TRBV20-1
J: TRBJ1-1
CDR3: CSARDWGAVAEAFF

V: TRBV7-6
J: TRBJ2-5
CDR3: CASSLSPRGQETQYF

V: TRBV12-3/TRBV12-4
J: TRBJ1-1
CDR3: CASRQDRDRLHEAFF

V: TRBV18
J: TRBJ2-1
CDR3: CASSQKGNEQFF

V: TRBV7-2
J: TRBJ1-5
CDR3: CASSPTDSNQPQHF

V: TRBV2
J: TRBJ2-7
CDR3: CASSLAGQLSEQYF

V: TRBV27
J: TRBJ2-1
CDR3: CASSFVLALRNEQFF

V: TRBV7-9
J: TRBJ2-3
CDR3: CASSLEGRDQDTQYF

V: TRBV30
J: TRBJ2-2
CDR3: CAWRADTNTGELFF

V: TRBV5-1
J: TRBJ2-5
CDR3: CASSLVGTSGHQETQYF

V: TRBV2
J: TRBJ2-1
CDR3: CASRPLGAPQVQFF

V: TRBV4-2
J: TRBJ2-3
CDR3: CASSLRDEASDTQYF

V: TRBV7-9
J: TRBJ1-2
CDR3: CASIGVFSTKASYGYTF

V: TRBV20-1
J: TRBJ2-2
CDR3: CSARKGDTGELFF

V: TRBV15
J: TRBJ1-2
CDR3: CATSREAGQGYGYTF

V: TRBV5-4
J: TRBJ2-2
CDR3: CASSTVGSGAPGELFF

V: TRBV25-1
J: TRBJ2-1
CDR3: CASSAGGGGLNEQFF

V: TRBV25-1
J: TRBJ2-3
CDR3: CASSRLGRPDTQYF

V: TRBV10-1
J: TRBJ2-5
CDR3: CASSEGGTGPTQYF

V: TRBV12-3/TRBV12-4
J: TRBJ1-6
CDR3: CASSLGQGLVSPLHF

V: TRBV7-9
J: TRBJ1-1
CDR3: CASSPLGDGWESEAFF

V: TRBV7-2
J: TRBJ2-3
CDR3: CASSGNRPLGGYTQYF

V: TRBV5-1
J: TRBJ1-1
CDR3: CASSPFGLNTEAFF

V: TRBV12-3/TRBV12-4
J: TRBJ2-3
CDR3: CASSWQEASTQYF

V: TRBV12-3/TRBV12-4
J: TRBJ2-2
CDR3: CASSFIGTAGGELFF

V: TRBV20-1
J: TRBJ2-3
CDR3: CSALLAGRTDTQYF

V: TRBV29-1
J: TRBJ2-1
CDR3: CSVRLAAYNEQFF

V: TRBV12-3/TRBV12-4
J: TRBJ2-1
CDR3: CASSRTSGGYNEQFF

V: TRBV20-1
J: TRBJ1-6
CDR3: CSARDEYNSPLHF